A selection of T cell receptor beta chains follows, all from one sample in a study of T cells in Graves' hyperthyroidism and ophthalmopathy. Each CDR3 protein gets one entry after TCRdb re-called the multiplex PCR reads with MiXCR. The sample yields approximately 640,000 distinct CDR3 sequences, around 15% seen once. Input material: blood. Receptors were obtained from a woman in her twenties or thirties with Graves' hyperthyroidism. The CDR3 runs from the conserved cysteine through the conserved F or W. D genes are given only for firm matches. Size is omitted from some rows. Given values are once, few, many or a class for expanded clones.

clone size,D gene,J gene,V gene,CDR3 protein,CDR3 DNA
many,TRBD1,TRBJ2-1,TRBV7-3,CASSADRGSYNEQFF,TGTGCCAGCAGCGCGGACAGGGGCTCCTACAATGAGCAGTTCTTC
many,TRBD1,TRBJ2-2,TRBV7-2,CASSSGQGITGELFF,TGTGCCAGCAGCTCCGGACAGGGGATTACCGGGGAGCTGTTTTTT
many,TRBD2,TRBJ2-1,TRBV3-1,CASSHQRLAGDGEQFF,TGTGCCAGCAGCCACCAGAGACTAGCGGGAGACGGTGAGCAGTTCTTC
NA,TRBD2,TRBJ2-1,TRBV3-1,CASSPSSGRAGEQFF,TGTGCCAGCAGCCCGTCTAGCGGGAGGGCCGGTGAGCAGTTCTTC
many,TRBD2,TRBJ2-1,TRBV15,CATSRKTSEYNEQFF,TGTGCCACCAGCAGAAAGACTAGCGAATACAATGAGCAGTTCTTC
few,NA,TRBJ2-7,TRBV3-1,CASSHRDMSGEQYF,TGTGCCAGCAGCCACCGGGACATGTCGGGCGAGCAGTACTTC
few,NA,TRBJ1-1,TRBV19,CASSIGTNTEAFF,TGTGCCAGTAGTATCGGGACAAACACTGAAGCTTTCTTT
NA,NA,TRBJ2-2,TRBV4-1,CATQGMDTGELFF,TGCGCCACACAGGGAATGGACACCGGGGAGCTGTTTTTT
many,TRBD1,TRBJ2-7,TRBV2,CASSESGTADEQYF,TGTGCCAGCAGTGAGTCCGGGACAGCAGACGAGCAGTACTTC
many,TRBD1,TRBJ2-7,TRBV6-1,CASSEPTGHSYEQYF,TGTGCCAGCAGTGAACCGACAGGGCACAGCTACGAGCAGTACTTC
many,TRBD2,TRBJ2-1,TRBV7-2,CASSFTSGSGNEQFF,TGTGCCAGCAGCTTCACTAGCGGGAGTGGAAATGAGCAGTTCTTC
NA,NA,TRBJ2-1,TRBV2,CASSPRWSVSNEQFF,TGTGCCAGCAGTCCACGATGGAGTGTTTCAAATGAGCAGTTCTTC
NA,NA,TRBJ2-7,TRBV2,CASSEGDTSDEQYF,TGTGCCAGCAGTGAAGGGGACACCTCTGACGAGCAGTACTTC
many,TRBD2,TRBJ2-7,TRBV20-1,CSIGTSGRNEQYF,TGCAGCATCGGGACTAGCGGGAGAAACGAGCAGTACTTC
few,TRBD2,TRBJ2-3,TRBV20-1,CSARDPGRGGTDTQYF,TGCAGTGCTAGAGATCCGGGGAGGGGCGGCACAGATACGCAGTATTTT
few,TRBD2,TRBJ2-1,TRBV7-9,CASSQRTSGSNEQFF,TGTGCCAGCAGTCAACGGACTAGCGGGAGCAATGAGCAGTTCTTC
NA,NA,TRBJ1-5,TRBV5-1,CASSLAGVGQPQHF,TGCGCCAGCAGCTTGGCAGGGGTTGGTCAGCCCCAGCATTTT